The 25 T cell receptor beta chains below were found in one sample sequenced in a study of cytomegalovirus exposure and HLA in healthy donors (TCRdb year 2017). The method behind the library was the immunoSEQ multiplex PCR assay. For the multiplex PCR, a mixture combining 60 forward primers for TCR Vbeta segments and 13 reverse primers for TCR Jbeta segments was used. TCRdb took this table from immuneACCESS and kept in-frame rearrangements with V and J called. Such tables lack part of the clones; where checked against another copy, unresolved V genes explain under half of the gap, and the rest is unexplained. The sample table lists 150,000 to 200,000 clones, approximately 80% of them with a count of one. The ten largest clonotypes hold around 2.6% of the sample. The sequenced sample consisted of PBMCs. The source is a female donor in good health and CMV-seronegative.

The chain recombines TRBV27 with TRBJ1-5; possible D gene TRBD1, 5 bases. From germline, CDR1 is MNHEY and CDR2 SMNVEV (reference sequence). Deletions cut 2 bases from V and 5 bases from J, with 7 bases between. The CDR3 runs 13 residues. The CDR3 loop is CASSLGGDQPQHF. DNA of the CDR3: TGTGCCAGCAGTTTAGGAGGGGATCAGCCCCAGCATTTT.

The chain recombines TRBV5-1 with TRBJ1-3; D not resolved. V lost 2 bases, J lost 0 bases, and 9 bases lay in between. Per germline, CDR1 SGHRS and CDR2 YFSETQ. The CDR3 contains 15 residues. The CDR3 DNA follows: TGCGCCAGCAGCTTCTCCTCGAGCTCTGGAAACACCATATATTTT. Protein sequence: CASSFSSSSGNTIYF.

The rearrangement joins TRBV6-5 to TRBJ2-1, with 7 bases identical to TRBD2. The J segment lost 0 bases and the V segment lost 6 bases, leaving 5 bases of the junction unmatched. Germline CDR1 MNHEY, CDR2 SVGAGI. The CDR3 covers 15 residues. CDR3 nucleotides: TGTGCCAGCAGAACTAGGACTAGCTCCTACAATGAGCAGTTCTTC. Protein product: CASRTRTSSYNEQFF.

The chain carries TRBV7-2 and TRBJ1-2, with 7 nucleotides matching TRBD1. Losses at the gene ends were 1 base for V and 4 bases for J; bases not matched to a gene: 6. Germline V lookup: CDR1 SGHTA, CDR2 FQGNSA. This CDR3 is 15 amino acids long. CDR3 region: CASSLVRGAGYGYTF. The CDR3 coding sequence is TGTGCCAGCAGCTTAGTCAGGGGGGCAGGCTATGGCTACACCTTC. The complete variable domain, with remaining parts taken from reference TRBV7-2 and TRBJ1-2, reads GAGVSQSPSNKVTEKGKDVELRCDPISGHTALYWYRQSLGQGLEFLIYFQGNSAPDKSGLPSDRFSAERTGGSVSTLTIQRTQQEDSAVYLCASSLVRGAGYGYTFGSGTRLTVV.

This clone was recorded only once. The chain couples TRBV15 to TRBJ2-3; 7 nucleotides align to TRBD2. This CDR3 comprises 14 residues. Germline V gene data show CDR1 as LNHNV and CDR2 as YYDKDF (reference sequence). Trimming took 3 bases from V and 3 from J; bases not matched to a gene: 3. CDR3 nucleotide sequence: TGTGCCACCAGCAGTGTCGGGAGGACAGATACGCAGTATTTT. This encodes CATSSVGRTDTQYF.

The genes are TRBV6-6 and TRBJ1-5, with TRBD1 identical over 8 bases. With 8 bases clipped from V and 6 bases from J, the junction kept 12 bases outside the gene matches. In germline, CDR1 is MNHNY, CDR2 SVGAGI (reference sequence). The CDR3 runs 15 residues. The CDR3 spells CASGYRGGLSQPQHF. The CDR3 nucleotides read TGTGCCAGCGGCTACAGGGGGGGTTTGAGTCAGCCCCAGCATTTT.

V gene TRBV5-1 combines with J gene TRBJ2-1, with 9 bases lining up with TRBD2. Germline CDR1 and CDR2: SGHRS and YFSETQ. J was trimmed by 5 bases and V by 7 bases; bases with no gene match: 10. The CDR3 runs 15 residues. For the CDR3, the DNA is TGCGCCAGCCATAAGGCGGGAGGGCCCCACAATGAGCAGTTCTTC. This gives the protein CASHKAGGPHNEQFF.

V usage is TRBV6-5 and J usage is TRBJ2-7; D is unresolved. CDR1 is MNHEY and CDR2 is SVGAGI in the germline V gene. V was clipped by 6 bases and J by 0 bases, with 15 bases between them. The CDR3 runs to 15 residues. CDR3 in amino acids: CASRVTLEYSYEQYF. DNA of the CDR3: TGTGCCAGCAGAGTCACCCTCGAGTACTCCTACGAGCAGTACTTC.

The chain uses TRBV6-6 and TRBJ2-7; no clear D gene. The CDR3 totals 13 residues. V was cut by 6 bases and J by 3 bases, with 12 bases left in between. Germline CDR1 reads MNHNY; CDR2 reads SVGAGI (reference sequence). CDR3 coding DNA: TGTGCCAGCAGCCCTAACCCTTACTACGAGCAGTACTTC. It translates to CASSPNPYYEQYF.

The CDR3 here is CASSLRAGPSEYF. The CDR3 DNA reads TGTGCCAGCAGTTTAAGGGCAGGGCCCTCCGAGTATTTT. V gene TRBV27 combines with J gene TRBJ2-3, with D maybe TRBD1 (5 bases). V lost 2 bases to trimming and J lost 13 bases, with 16 bases between them. The germline gives CDR1 MNHEY, CDR2 SMNVEV (reference sequence). The CDR3 spans 13 residues.

This clone was seen a few times. This chain connects TRBV7-2 to TRBJ1-2, with no clear D. The CDR3 loop spans 13 amino acids. The germline gives CDR1 SGHTA, CDR2 FQGNSA. Trimming cost V 5 bases and J 2 bases, with 9 bases left between them. The CDR3 here is CASSHSGNYGYTF. Written as DNA, the CDR3 is TGTGCCAGCAGCCATTCGGGGAACTATGGCTACACCTTC.

This clone appeared a few times. This rearrangement joins TRBV28 to TRBJ1-5; 9 bases align to TRBD1. The CDR3 runs 15 residues. The V gene's germline CDR1 is MDHEN and CDR2 SYDVKM. Trimming at V came to 5 bases and at J to 6 bases, leaving 8 bases not matched to a gene. The CDR3 DNA is TGTGCCAGCAGTCCCCCACAGGGGGCATTTCAGCCCCAGCATTTT. Amino acids: CASSPPQGAFQPQHF.

This clone is a singleton in its sample. V usage is TRBV15 and J usage is TRBJ2-3; TRBD1 might be the D (5 bases). Germline CDR1 is LNHNV and CDR2 is YYDKDF (reference sequence). The V end was cut by 2 bases, the J end by 4 bases, with 13 bases between. This CDR3 contains 15 residues. This chain's CDR3 is CATSRTRWGADTQYF. CDR3 in DNA: TGTGCCACCAGCAGAACGCGGTGGGGCGCAGATACGCAGTATTTT.

The V call is TRBV2, the J call TRBJ1-5; D is perhaps TRBD1 (6 bases). The CDR3 is 16 residues long. The V end was cut by 8 bases, the J end by 2 bases, with 19 bases between. Germline V gives CDR1 SNHLY, CDR2 FYNNEI. In DNA, the CDR3 is TGTGCCAGCCGGCGGGGGGGCGGAGGTGGCAATCAGCCCCAGCATTTT. Amino acids: CASRRGGGGGNQPQHF.

This chain connects TRBV19 to TRBJ1-1; a possible D gene is TRBD1 (6 bases). The CDR3 loop spans 13 amino acids. Trimming left V 3 bases short and J 11 bases short, with 16 bases between. The V gene's germline CDR1 is LNHDA and CDR2 SQIVND (reference sequence). The CDR3 sequence: CASSMDRLFGAFF. CDR3 nucleotides: TGTGCCAGTAGTATGGACAGACTTTTCGGGGCTTTCTTT. The complete variable domain, with remaining parts taken from reference TRBV19 and TRBJ1-1, reads DGGITQSPKYLFRKEGQNVTLSCEQNLNHDAMYWYRQDPGQGLRLIYYSQIVNDFQKGDIAEGYSVSREKKESFPLTVTSAQKNPTAFYLCASSMDRLFGAFFGQGTRLTVV.

V usage is TRBV4-1 and J usage is TRBJ2-1; D is uncertain. V lost 1 base to trimming and J lost 0 bases, with 7 bases between them. In germline, CDR1 is MGHRA, CDR2 YSYEKL. This CDR3 has 15 residues. CDR3 nucleotide sequence: TGCGCCAGCAGCCAAGGGGCAGTCTCCTACAATGAGCAGTTCTTC. The encoded protein is CASSQGAVSYNEQFF.

The chain joins TRBV27 to TRBJ2-1; D is possibly TRBD2 (5 bases). V was shortened by 3 bases and J by 0 bases, with 6 bases between the two germline ends. CDR1 and CDR2 from the germline V gene are MNHEY and SMNVEV (reference sequence). The CDR3 loop spans 14 amino acids. CDR3 in DNA: TGTGCCAGCAGTTTCGCGGGCTCCTACAATGAGCAGTTCTTC. Its protein is CASSFAGSYNEQFF.

This clone has a single count. This chain's CDR3 is CASSPLGAAGNYGYTF. CDR3 bases: TGTGCCAGCAGTCCCCTGGGGGCCGCAGGGAACTATGGCTACACCTTC. This chain links TRBV27 with TRBJ1-2, with D perhaps matching TRBD1 (6 bases). V was trimmed by 5 bases and J by 2 bases, leaving 18 bases between them. Germline-derived CDR1 and CDR2 are MNHEY and SMNVEV (reference sequence). This CDR3 region has 16 residues.

This chain joins TRBV18 and TRBJ2-2; D might be TRBD1 (5 bases). With 2 bases removed from V and 7 bases from J, the gap between germline ends came to 8 bases. Germline CDR1 reads KGHSH; CDR2 reads LQKENI. The CDR3 loop spans 13 amino acids. CDR3 protein: CASSPTRDGELFF. The DNA for the CDR3 is TGTGCCAGCTCACCAACCAGGGACGGGGAGCTGTTTTTT.

J is TRBJ2-7 and V is TRBV9; possibly TRBD2 for D (5 bases). The CDR3 covers 15 residues. Germline lookup yields CDR1 SGDLS and CDR2 YYNGEE. V was shortened by 4 bases and J by 0 bases, with 14 bases between the two germline ends. CDR3 protein: CASSPRAALSYEQYF. Written as DNA, the CDR3 is TGTGCCAGCAGCCCGCGGGCAGCGCTCTCCTACGAGCAGTACTTC.

The V and J genes are TRBV14 and TRBJ1-3; unclear D gene. Trimming took 0 bases from V and 3 from J, leaving 12 bases between them. Per germline, CDR1 SGHDN and CDR2 FVKESK. The length of the CDR3 is 16 residues. The CDR3 DNA reads TGTGCCAGCAGCCAAGAGGACTGGCCCCTTGGAAACACCATATATTTT. Translation: CASSQEDWPLGNTIYF.

The V and J genes are TRBV6-5 and TRBJ2-3; 9 nucleotides match TRBD1. CDR1 is MNHEY and CDR2 is SVGAGI in the germline V gene. The CDR3 is made up of 16 amino acids. J lost 11 bases, V lost 0 bases, and 12 bases had no gene match. The CDR3, as DNA: TGTGCCAGCAGTTACTCGATAACCGGAGGGACAGGGAAGCAGTATTTT. Its protein is CASSYSITGGTGKQYF.

The rearrangement joins TRBV27 to TRBJ2-7; 8 bases line up with TRBD1. V shed 0 bases and J 4 bases; nucleotides not matched to a gene: 8. Germline assignment: CDR1 MNHEY and CDR2 SMNVEV (reference sequence). This CDR3 comprises 16 residues. CDR3 DNA: TGTGCCAGCAGTTTATCAAAAACCGGGACAGGTTACGAGCAGTACTTC. Amino acids: CASSLSKTGTGYEQYF.

The V and J genes are TRBV14 and TRBJ2-1; 9 positions agree with TRBD2. Germline CDR1 is SGHDN and CDR2 is FVKESK. The CDR3 is 21 residues long. After removal of 0 bases from V and 3 bases from J, the junction contained 18 bases not matched to a gene. CDR3 sequence reads: CASSQERGDLVSSGIYNEQFF. Here the CDR3 DNA reads TGTGCCAGCAGCCAAGAAAGAGGGGACCTTGTATCTAGCGGGATCTACAATGAGCAGTTCTTC.

The genes are TRBV19 and TRBJ2-2, with 8 bases matching TRBD1. Losses at the gene ends were 5 bases for V and 2 bases for J; bases not matched to a gene: 7. This CDR3 is built from 16 residues. The germline gives CDR1 LNHDA, CDR2 SQIVND (reference sequence). CDR3 region: CASSAFGQGNTGELFF. As DNA, the CDR3 is TGTGCCAGTAGTGCCTTTGGACAGGGTAACACCGGGGAGCTGTTTTTT. The complete variable domain, with remaining parts taken from reference TRBV19 and TRBJ2-2, reads DGGITQSPKYLFRKEGQNVTLSCEQNLNHDAMYWYRQDPGQGLRLIYYSQIVNDFQKGDIAEGYSVSREKKESFPLTVTSAQKNPTAFYLCASSAFGQGNTGELFFGEGSRLTVL.